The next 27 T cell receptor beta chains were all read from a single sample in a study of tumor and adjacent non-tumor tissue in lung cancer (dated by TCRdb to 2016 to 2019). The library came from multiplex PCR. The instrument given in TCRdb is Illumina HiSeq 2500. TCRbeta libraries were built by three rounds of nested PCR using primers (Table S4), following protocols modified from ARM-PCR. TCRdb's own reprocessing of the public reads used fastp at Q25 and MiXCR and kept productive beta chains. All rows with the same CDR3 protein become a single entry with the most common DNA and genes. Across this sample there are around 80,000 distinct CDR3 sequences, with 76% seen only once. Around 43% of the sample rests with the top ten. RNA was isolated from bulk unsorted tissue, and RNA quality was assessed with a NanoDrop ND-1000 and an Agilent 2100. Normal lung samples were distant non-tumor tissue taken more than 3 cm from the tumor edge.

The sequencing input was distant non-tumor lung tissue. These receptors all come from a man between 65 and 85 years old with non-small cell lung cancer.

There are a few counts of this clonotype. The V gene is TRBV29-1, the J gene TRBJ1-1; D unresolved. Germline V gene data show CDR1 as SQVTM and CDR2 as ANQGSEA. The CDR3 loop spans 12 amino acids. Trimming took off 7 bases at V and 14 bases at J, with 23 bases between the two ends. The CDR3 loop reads CSAATWNTEVFF. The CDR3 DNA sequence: TGCAGCGCCGCGACTTGGAACACTGAAGTCTTCTTT.

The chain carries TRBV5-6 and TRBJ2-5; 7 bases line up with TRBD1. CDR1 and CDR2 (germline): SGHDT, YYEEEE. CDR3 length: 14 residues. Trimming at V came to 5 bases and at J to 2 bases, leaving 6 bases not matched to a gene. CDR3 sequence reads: CASRQGTAQETQYF. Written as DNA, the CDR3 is TGTGCCAGCAGACAGGGGACAGCTCAAGAGACCCAGTACTTC.

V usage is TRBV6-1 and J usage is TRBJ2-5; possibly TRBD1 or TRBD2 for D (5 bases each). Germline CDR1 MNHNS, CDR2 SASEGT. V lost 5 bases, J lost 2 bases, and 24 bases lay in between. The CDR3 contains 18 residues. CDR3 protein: CASSRFNAGARGQETQYF. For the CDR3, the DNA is TGTGCCAGCAGTCGATTCAACGCCGGGGCAAGGGGACAAGAGACCCAGTACTTC.

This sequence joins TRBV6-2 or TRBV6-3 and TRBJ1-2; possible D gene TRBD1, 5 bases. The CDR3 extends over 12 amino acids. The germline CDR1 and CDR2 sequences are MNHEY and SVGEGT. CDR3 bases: TGTGTCACCTCCTGGGGGTTTTATTACTACACCTTC. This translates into CVTSWGFYYYTF.

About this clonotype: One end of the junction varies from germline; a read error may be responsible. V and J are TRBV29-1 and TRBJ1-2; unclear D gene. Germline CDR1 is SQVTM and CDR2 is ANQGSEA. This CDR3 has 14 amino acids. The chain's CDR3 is CSVGTPLVRSGYVF. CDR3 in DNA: TGCAGCGTTGGGACCCCCTTAGTTCGCAGTGGCTACGTCTTC.

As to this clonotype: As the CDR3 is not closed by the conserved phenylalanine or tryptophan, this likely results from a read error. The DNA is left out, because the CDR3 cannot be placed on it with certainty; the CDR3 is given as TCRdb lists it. The CDR3 sequence is CASSHRGQGIRETEYL. This chain links TRBV6-2 or TRBV6-3 with TRBJ2-5; the table calls TRBD1, which could not be checked here. The CDR3 length is 16 residues, termini included. Looked up from germline, CDR1 is MNHEY and CDR2 is SVGEGT.

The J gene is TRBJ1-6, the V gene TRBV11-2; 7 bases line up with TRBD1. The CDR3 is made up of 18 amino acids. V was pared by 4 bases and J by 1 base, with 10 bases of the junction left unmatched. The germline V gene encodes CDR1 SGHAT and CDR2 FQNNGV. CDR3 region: CASSSRQGERSYNSPLHF. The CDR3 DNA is TGTGCCAGCAGCTCACGACAGGGAGAACGTTCCTATAATTCACCCCTCCACTTT.

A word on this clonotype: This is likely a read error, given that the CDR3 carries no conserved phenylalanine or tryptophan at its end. The CDR3 DNA sequence: TGTGCCGGCACCCGTCGGGAAGTAAGCACAGATGCGCAGTATTAT. Residues: CAGTRREVSTDAQYY. The rearrangement links TRBV11-3 to TRBJ2-3; maybe TRBD2 (5 bases). CDR1 and CDR2 from the germline V gene are SGHNT and YENEEA. The CDR3 covers 15 residues.

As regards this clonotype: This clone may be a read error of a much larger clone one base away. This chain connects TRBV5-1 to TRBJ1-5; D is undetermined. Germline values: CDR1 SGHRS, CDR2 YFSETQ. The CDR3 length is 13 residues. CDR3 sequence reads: CASNLEGNEAQHF. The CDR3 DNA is TGCGCCAGCAACTTGGAAGGGAATGAAGCCCAGCATTTT.

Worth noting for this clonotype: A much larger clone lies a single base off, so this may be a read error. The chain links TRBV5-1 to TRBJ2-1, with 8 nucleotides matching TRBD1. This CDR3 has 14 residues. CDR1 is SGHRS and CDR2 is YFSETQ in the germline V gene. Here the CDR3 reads CAGRVGTGYNEQFF. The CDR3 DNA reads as TGCGCCGGCAGGGTCGGGACAGGCTACAATGAGCAGTTCTTC.

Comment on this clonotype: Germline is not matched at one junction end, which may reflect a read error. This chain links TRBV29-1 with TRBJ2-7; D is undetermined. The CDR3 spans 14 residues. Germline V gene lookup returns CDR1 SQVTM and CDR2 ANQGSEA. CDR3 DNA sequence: TGCAGCGTTGAAAAGGTGGGAACGACCTACGAGCAATACTTC. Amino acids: CSVEKVGTTYEQYF.

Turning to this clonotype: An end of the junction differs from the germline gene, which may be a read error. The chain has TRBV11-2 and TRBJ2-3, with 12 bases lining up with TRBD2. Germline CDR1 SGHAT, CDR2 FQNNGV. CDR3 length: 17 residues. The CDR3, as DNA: TGTGCCAGGAGCCCTAGACTAGCGGGGGAGCATCGAGATACGCAGTATTTC. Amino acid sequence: CARSPRLAGEHRDTQYF.

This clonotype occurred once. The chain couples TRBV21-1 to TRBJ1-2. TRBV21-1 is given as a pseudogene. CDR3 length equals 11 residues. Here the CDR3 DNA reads TGTGCCAGCAGGAAAGACTATGTCTACACCTTC. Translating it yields CASRKDYVYTF.

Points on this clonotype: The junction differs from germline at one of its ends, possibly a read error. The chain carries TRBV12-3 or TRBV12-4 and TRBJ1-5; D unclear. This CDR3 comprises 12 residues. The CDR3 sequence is CASSRGVQPHRF. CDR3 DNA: TGTGCCAGCAGCCGAGGCGTTCAGCCCCATCGTTTT.

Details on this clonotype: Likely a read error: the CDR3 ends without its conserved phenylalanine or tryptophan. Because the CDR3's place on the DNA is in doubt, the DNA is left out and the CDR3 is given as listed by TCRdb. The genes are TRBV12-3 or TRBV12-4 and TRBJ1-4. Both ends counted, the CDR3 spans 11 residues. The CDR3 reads CASSQSFLGFL.

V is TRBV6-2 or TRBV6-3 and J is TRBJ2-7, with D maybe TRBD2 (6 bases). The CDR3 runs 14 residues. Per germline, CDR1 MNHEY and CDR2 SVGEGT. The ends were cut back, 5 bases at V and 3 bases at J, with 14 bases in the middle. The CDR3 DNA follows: TGTGCCAGCAGTATGCGGGACGGCTACTACGAGCAGTACTTC. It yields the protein CASSMRDGYYEQYF.

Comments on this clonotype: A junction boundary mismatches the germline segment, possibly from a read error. This chain's CDR3 is CVSSRMITNYGYSF. In DNA form, the CDR3 reads TGTGTCAGCAGCAGAATGATTACTAACTATGGCTACTCCTTC. The V and J genes are TRBV28 and TRBJ1-2; no reliable D call. The CDR3 runs to 14 residues. CDR1 and CDR2 (germline): MDHEN, SYDVKM.

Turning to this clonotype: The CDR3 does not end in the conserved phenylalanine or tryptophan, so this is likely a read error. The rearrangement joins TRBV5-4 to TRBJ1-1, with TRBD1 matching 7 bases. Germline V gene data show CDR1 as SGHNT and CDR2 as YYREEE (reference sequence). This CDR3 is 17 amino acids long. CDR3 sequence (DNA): TGTGCCAGCAGCACTACAGGGGTTGGACTCGGGAACAATGAAGCTTTCTTG. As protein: CASSTTGVGLGNNEAFL.

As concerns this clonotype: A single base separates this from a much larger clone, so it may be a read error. The CDR3 sequence is CSAYFLRNYGYTF. DNA of the CDR3: TGCAGCGCTTACTTTCTACGGAACTATGGCTACACCTTC. This chain uses TRBV29-1 with TRBJ1-2; D ambiguous. This CDR3 is built from 13 residues. Trimming pared 7 bases from V and 2 bases from J, leaving 14 bases between. In germline, CDR1 is SQVTM, CDR2 ANQGSEA.

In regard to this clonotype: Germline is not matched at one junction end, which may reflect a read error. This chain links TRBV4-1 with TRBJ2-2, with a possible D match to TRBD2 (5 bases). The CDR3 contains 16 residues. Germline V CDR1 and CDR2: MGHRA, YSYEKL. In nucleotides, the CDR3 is TGCGCCAGCAGCCCGGTGGTATTGATAGTCACCGGGGAGTTGTTTTTT. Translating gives CASSPVVLIVTGELFF.

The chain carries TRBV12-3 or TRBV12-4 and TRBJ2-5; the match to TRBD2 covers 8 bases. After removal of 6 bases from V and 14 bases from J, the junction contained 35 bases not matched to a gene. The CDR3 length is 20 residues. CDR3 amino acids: CASRKSDHPTSVLPQEIQYF. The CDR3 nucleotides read TGTGCCAGCAGAAAAAGCGACCACCCGACTAGCGTGCTTCCCCAGGAGATCCAATACTTC.

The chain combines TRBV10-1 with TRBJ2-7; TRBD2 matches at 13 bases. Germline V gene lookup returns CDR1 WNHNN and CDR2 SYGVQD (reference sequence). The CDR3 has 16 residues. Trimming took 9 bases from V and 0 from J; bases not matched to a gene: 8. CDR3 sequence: CASSKGTSGNSYEQYF. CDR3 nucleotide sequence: TGCGCCAGTAGTAAGGGGACTAGCGGGAACTCCTACGAGCAGTACTTC.

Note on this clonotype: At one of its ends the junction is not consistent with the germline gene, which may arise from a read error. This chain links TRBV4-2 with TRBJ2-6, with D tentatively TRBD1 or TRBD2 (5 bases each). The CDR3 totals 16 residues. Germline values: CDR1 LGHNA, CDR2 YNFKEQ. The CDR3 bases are TGTGCCAGCAGCCAAGATGGGGGTTTTGGGGCCAACGTCTTGACTTTC. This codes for CASSQDGGFGANVLTF.

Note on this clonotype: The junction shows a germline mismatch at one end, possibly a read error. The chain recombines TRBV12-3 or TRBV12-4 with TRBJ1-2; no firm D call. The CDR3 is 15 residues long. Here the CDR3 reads CASSSRAGRRYGYTF. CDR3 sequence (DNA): TGTGCCAGCAGCTCGAGGGCTGGGAGACGGTATGGCTACACATTC.

CDR3 DNA: TGCAGTACTACGGGAGTACCGGGGGCAGGATATTCCTACGAGCAGTACTTC. It encodes CSTTGVPGAGYSYEQYF. V gene TRBV20-1 combines with J gene TRBJ2-7, with D possibly called TRBD1 or TRBD2 (6 bases each). This CDR3 has 17 amino acids. V was clipped by 8 bases and J by 1 base, with 27 bases between them. Germline V gene data show CDR1 as DFQATT and CDR2 as SNEGSKA (reference sequence).

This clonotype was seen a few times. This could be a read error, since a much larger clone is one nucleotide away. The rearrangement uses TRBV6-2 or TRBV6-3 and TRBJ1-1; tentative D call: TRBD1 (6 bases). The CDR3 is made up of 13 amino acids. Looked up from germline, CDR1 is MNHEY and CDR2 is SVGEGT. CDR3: CVSITQGSTEAFF. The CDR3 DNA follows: TGTGTCAGCATTACACAGGGCAGCACTGAAGCTTTCTTT.

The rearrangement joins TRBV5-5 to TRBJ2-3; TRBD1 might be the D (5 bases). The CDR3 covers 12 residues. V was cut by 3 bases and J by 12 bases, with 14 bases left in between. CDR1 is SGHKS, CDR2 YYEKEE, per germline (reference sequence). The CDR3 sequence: CASSSPTDNQYF. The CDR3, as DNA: TGTGCCAGCAGCTCTCCGACAGATAATCAGTATTTT.